This T cell receptor (beta chain) was profiled in a study of CD8 T cells in Susac syndrome. For this clonotype: Its matching antigen is unknown.

Study-wide points: The CD4+ T cell repertoires that were profiled in Susac syndrome showed no clonal expansion. The number of individuals included in the study's TCR sequencing and HLA analysis was acknowledged as relatively small.

The CDR3 loop spans 13 amino acids. The germline V and J ends were trimmed by 5 bases and 0 bases, with 9 bases remaining between them. The germline V gene has CDR1 SGHRS and CDR2 YFSETQ. Random-hexamer reverse transcription was applied to roughly 0.5 to 1 ug RNA. TCRdb re-derived calls from the immunoSEQ multiplex PCR reads in MiXCR, one entry per CDR3 protein. The sample contains 200,000 to 300,000 distinct CDR3 sequences, 90% to 96% of which appear only once. The sequence derives from a human donor with Susac syndrome. The V and J genes are TRBV5-1 and TRBJ2-7; D remains unclear. Sequences were obtained from CD4+ T cells from PBMCs. The CDR3: CASRSASSYEQYF. In DNA, the CDR3 is TGCGCCAGCAGGTCCGCGAGCTCCTACGAGCAGTACTTC.